The 8 T cell receptor beta chains below come from one sample, sequenced in a study of identical twins (dated by TCRdb to the mid-2010s). The library came from 5' RACE. The data were produced on an Illumina HiSeq 2000. TCRdb handled the public reads itself, with Q25 trimming in fastp and clone calling in MiXCR, and kept productive beta chains. CDR3 protein sequences are deduplicated, and each keeps its most common genes and DNA. This sample holds more than 200,000 distinct CDR3 sequences; around 9.6% were observed only once. The leading ten clones occupy 5% to 6% of the sample. Sequenced material: memory (CD45RO+) T cells sorted from blood. The cell subset or site tag for this specimen amounts to: CD45RO+ enriched T cells. These receptor sequences come from a woman aged 18-35 years in good health.

This clonotype was counted many times. V usage is TRBV7-2 and J usage is TRBJ2-3, with 8 positions matching TRBD2. The CDR3 totals 15 residues. Germline loops: CDR1 SGHTA, CDR2 FQGNSA. V shed 5 bases, J shed 7 bases, and the junction held 11 bases outside the gene matches. The CDR3, as DNA: TGTGCCAGCAGCCCCTCCGGGACTAGGGAATATACGCAGTATTTT. This sequence encodes CASSPSGTREYTQYF.

The J gene is TRBJ1-1, the V gene TRBV20-1, with D hard to call. The CDR3 spans 14 residues. Germline CDR1 is DFQATT and CDR2 is SNEGSKA (reference sequence). V was clipped by 1 base and J by 1 base, with 10 bases between them. The CDR3 reads CSARVVHPNTEAFF. CDR3 nucleotides: TGCAGTGCTAGAGTTGTACACCCGAACACTGAAGCTTTCTTT.

This clonotype showed up many times. The chain carries TRBV7-2 and TRBJ1-4; D remains unclear. Germline loops: CDR1 SGHTA, CDR2 FQGNSA. The V and J ends lost 2 bases and 4 bases respectively, with 8 bases between them. The CDR3 sequence is 14 residues long. Here the CDR3 reads CASSLSGDNEKLFF. In DNA form, the CDR3 reads TGTGCCAGCAGCTTATCTGGGGATAATGAAAAACTGTTTTTT.

This clonotype has only a few counts. The chain links TRBV27 to TRBJ2-6, with D tentatively TRBD1 (6 bases). Germline loops: CDR1 MNHEY, CDR2 SMNVEV (reference sequence). V lost 6 bases, J lost 3 bases, and 15 bases lay in between. This CDR3 has 16 residues. The DNA for the CDR3 is TGTGCCAGCAGCCAAGACAGGTGGGGTGGGGCCAACGTCCTGACTTTC. It is translated as CASSQDRWGGANVLTF.

This clonotype came up many times. The chain couples TRBV20-1 to TRBJ2-7; no reliable D call. CDR1 is DFQATT and CDR2 is SNEGSKA in the germline V gene (reference sequence). The CDR3 loop spans 13 amino acids. With 3 bases removed from V and 1 base from J, the gap between germline ends came to 10 bases. The CDR3 DNA sequence: TGCAGTGCTAGTCGGGCTGTATCCTACGAGCAGTACTTC. Protein product: CSASRAVSYEQYF.

Only a few counts were recorded for this clonotype. The chain has TRBV5-1 and TRBJ2-7; D possibly corresponds to TRBD1 (8 bases). V lost 4 bases and J 1 base, leaving 15 bases between the germline ends. This CDR3 spans 15 amino acids. The germline V gene has CDR1 SGHRS and CDR2 YFSETQ. CDR3 in amino acids: CASSPYRGGSYEQYF. The CDR3 DNA follows: TGCGCCAGCAGCCCCTACAGGGGGGGGTCCTACGAGCAGTACTTC. Together with reference TRBV5-1 and TRBJ2-7, the CDR3 gives the full variable domain: KAGVTQTPRYLIKTRGQQVTLSCSPISGHRSVSWYQQTPGQGLQFLFEYFSETQRNKGNFPGRFSGRQFSNSRSEMNVSTLELGDSALYLCASSPYRGGSYEQYFGPGTRLTVT.

This clonotype was seen more than once but under ten times. The chain joins TRBV7-2 to TRBJ2-3, with D possibly called TRBD1 or TRBD2 (5 bases each). The CDR3 sequence is 14 residues long. V was cut by 8 bases and J by 6 bases, with 18 bases left in between. Germline V gives CDR1 SGHTA, CDR2 FQGNSA. The CDR3 sequence: CASSSGPSADTQYF. DNA for the CDR3: TGTGCCAGCTCCTCGGGACCGTCCGCGGATACGCAGTATTTT. The whole variable domain, remainder taken from reference TRBV7-2 and TRBJ2-3, is GAGVSQSPSNKVTEKGKDVELRCDPISGHTALYWYRQSLGQGLEFLIYFQGNSAPDKSGLPSDRFSAERTGGSVSTLTIQRTQQEDSAVYLCASSSGPSADTQYFGPGTRLTVL.

The chain links TRBV29-1 to TRBJ1-1; 7 bases are shared with TRBD1. After removal of 6 bases from V and 5 bases from J, the junction contained 6 bases not matched to a gene. The germline gives CDR1 SQVTM, CDR2 ANQGSEA. This CDR3 contains 12 residues. As DNA, the CDR3 is TGCAGCGTGGTGACAGGGAGGACTGAAGCTTTCTTT. Its translation is CSVVTGRTEAFF.